A selection of T cell receptor beta chains follows, all from one sample in a study of T-cell reconstitution after alpha-beta-depleted transplantation in children. TCRdb called the PCR reads again in MiXCR, with one record for every CDR3 protein. The table shows approximately 400,000 distinct CDR3 sequences, with about a tenth occurring only once. This specimen consisted of PBMCs from the stem cell graft donor, obtained from the stem cell graft. Source of these receptors: a human donor who donated a stem cell graft to a child with acute myeloid leukemia. CDR3s include the opening cysteine and the closing phenylalanine or tryptophan. A D gene is named only where the DNA matches it firmly. Not every row has a clone size; where given, it reads once, few, many or a size class.

V gene,D gene,J gene,clone size,CDR3 DNA,CDR3 protein
TRBV6-1,TRBD1,TRBJ2-1,NA,TGTGCCAGCAGCGACCCGGGACAGGGCCCCAATGAGCAGTTCTTC,CASSDPGQGPNEQFF
TRBV3-1,NA,TRBJ2-5,NA,TGTGCCAGCAGCCAACGGGGACATAGGTACTTC,CASSQRGHRYF
TRBV20-1,TRBD2,TRBJ2-7,many,TGCAGTGCTAGGAAGTTTCTAGCGGACCCAAGCTCCTACGAGCAGTACTTC,CSARKFLADPSSYEQYF
TRBV12-3/TRBV12-4,NA,TRBJ2-3,many,TGTGCCAGCAGCTCGGCGGATACGCAGTATTTT,CASSSADTQYF
TRBV29-1,NA,TRBJ2-5,few,TGCAGCGTTGTATCGGGGGCCGCAGGGACCCAGTACTTC,CSVVSGAAGTQYF
TRBV12-3/TRBV12-4,TRBD2,TRBJ2-1,NA,TGTGCCAGTTGTAGCGGGGAGTACAAGAGGGATGAGCAGTTCTTC,CASCSGEYKRDEQFF
TRBV20-1,TRBD2,TRBJ2-1,NA,TGCAGTGCTAGAGGGTCGGGGGGAGGATCCTACAATGAGCAGTTCTTC,CSARGSGGGSYNEQFF
TRBV20-1,TRBD1,TRBJ2-7,many,TGCAGTGCTAGACGTAGGACAGGGGTCTACGAGCAGTACTTC,CSARRRTGVYEQYF
TRBV4-1,TRBD2,TRBJ2-3,NA,TGCGCCAGCAGCCCAGGTCCTAGCGGGGGAGGAGATACGCAGTATTTT,CASSPGPSGGGDTQYF
TRBV2,NA,TRBJ2-2,NA,TGTGCCAGCAGTGAAGCGCTGGGGCTCATCGGCACCGGGGAGCTGTTTTTT,CASSEALGLIGTGELFF
TRBV12-3/TRBV12-4,NA,TRBJ2-3,NA,TGTGCCAGCAGTTTCGACAGGAGTGTCCCTAGCACAGATACGCAGTATTTT,CASSFDRSVPSTDTQYF
TRBV20-1,NA,TRBJ1-6,few,TGCAGTGCTAGAGCGACAGATAATTCACCCCTCCACTTT,CSARATDNSPLHF
TRBV5-6,TRBD1,TRBJ1-2,NA,TGTGCCAGCAGCAGCCCGGGACAGGGGGCGCTTGGCTACACCTTC,CASSSPGQGALGYTF
TRBV12-3/TRBV12-4,NA,TRBJ2-5,few,TGTGCCAGCAGTTTTAATGACCGCCAAGAGACCCAGTACTTC,CASSFNDRQETQYF
TRBV20-1,NA,TRBJ2-5,NA,TGCAGTGCTAGAGGACAGCGACTCATAGAGACCCAGTACTTC,CSARGQRLIETQYF
TRBV2,NA,TRBJ1-5,NA,TGTGCCAGCAGTGAAGGGGCCAACCCGCATCAGCCCCAGCATTTT,CASSEGANPHQPQHF
TRBV9,TRBD2,TRBJ2-1,NA,TGTGCCAGCAGCGTAGCGGGGGGGAATGAGCAGTTCTTC,CASSVAGGNEQFF
TRBV7-3,NA,TRBJ2-1,few,TGTGCCAGCAGCAGCGAGGTAGGGTCTTACAATGAGCAGTTCTTC,CASSSEVGSYNEQFF
TRBV2,NA,TRBJ2-5,NA,TGTGCCAGCAGTGGGGTCCGCGGAGAGACCCAGTACTTC,CASSGVRGETQYF
TRBV6-5,NA,TRBJ1-1,many,TGTGCCAGCAGTTACTCCGGGGGGATGAACACTGAAGCTTTCTTT,CASSYSGGMNTEAFF
TRBV6-2/TRBV6-3,NA,TRBJ2-1,NA,TGTGCCAGCACCCTGGGGGCGGGTGAGCAGTTCTTC,CASTLGAGEQFF
TRBV5-5,NA,TRBJ1-4,many,TGTGCCAGCAGCTTGGACAGTGGTCTGTTTTTT,CASSLDSGLFF
TRBV14,NA,TRBJ1-4,few,TGTGCCAGCAGCCAGAGACGAGGGATTAATGAAAAACTGTTTTTT,CASSQRRGINEKLFF
TRBV12-3/TRBV12-4,NA,TRBJ2-5,NA,TGTGCCAGCAGTTCCCTCGACAGACCCGAGGACTTC,CASSSLDRPEDF
TRBV29-1,NA,TRBJ2-5,few,TGCAGCGTTGAGGGCCACATGGAGACCCAGTACTTC,CSVEGHMETQYF
TRBV7-2,TRBD1,TRBJ1-6,few,TGTGCCAGCAGCGAAAGGACAGGTCCTTATAATTCACCCCTCCACTTT,CASSERTGPYNSPLHF
TRBV2,NA,TRBJ2-2,NA,TGTGCCAGCAAGGCGTTCGTGAACACCGGGGAGCTGTTTTTT,CASKAFVNTGELFF
TRBV10-3,NA,TRBJ2-3,few,TGTGCCATCACGCGGGGTAGCACAGATACGCAGTATTTT,CAITRGSTDTQYF
TRBV5-1,NA,TRBJ1-1,NA,TGCGCCAGCAGAGCTCCGCGAGGGACAAGGAACACTGAAGCTTTCTTT,CASRAPRGTRNTEAFF
TRBV7-2,NA,TRBJ2-1,NA,TGTGCCAGCAGCTTAGCGCGGAGGGGGCAGTTCTTC,CASSLARRGQFF
TRBV5-1,TRBD1,TRBJ1-2,many,TGCGCCAGCAGCCCCCAACAGGGGAATGGCTACACCTTC,CASSPQQGNGYTF
TRBV6-5,NA,TRBJ2-5,many,TGTGCCAGCAGTTATGGGGGAGGAGGGCTCGCATGGACCCAGTACTTC,CASSYGGGGLAWTQYF
TRBV21-1,NA,TRBJ1-5,NA,TGTGCCAGCAGCGGCAGGGGTCGACAGCCCCAGCATTTT,CASSGRGRQPQHF
TRBV12-3/TRBV12-4,TRBD1,TRBJ1-4,NA,TGTGCCAGCAGTTCACGACAGGGCGAAAAACTGTTTTTT,CASSSRQGEKLFF
TRBV7-9,NA,TRBJ1-2,NA,TGTGCCAGCAGCCCCGGACAAGGTTTATCCTATGGCTACACCTTC,CASSPGQGLSYGYTF
TRBV20-1,NA,TRBJ2-5,many,TGCAGTGCTGCAAGACCCGCTGGGGCCCAGTACTTC,CSAARPAGAQYF
TRBV2,TRBD1,TRBJ1-6,few,TGTGCCAGCAGTGAACGACAGGGTTTTAATTCACCCCTCCACTTT,CASSERQGFNSPLHF
TRBV7-2,NA,TRBJ1-1,NA,TGTGCCAGCAGCTTAGTTTTTCGGGGTGGGACTGAAGCTTTCTTT,CASSLVFRGGTEAFF
TRBV29-1,NA,TRBJ2-1,few,TGCAGTGGGGCGGGGTGGGGATTCGGGGGTGAGCAGTTCTTC,CSGAGWGFGGEQFF
TRBV5-1,NA,TRBJ2-3,few,TGCGCCAGCGGGATCGCAGATACGCAGTATTTT,CASGIADTQYF
TRBV4-2,NA,TRBJ1-4,NA,TGTGCCAGCAGACCCCCCTCGTTTTTT,CASRPPSFF
TRBV12-3/TRBV12-4,NA,TRBJ2-2,few,TGTGCCAGCAGTTTAGGGTCGACTAGTGCGGCCGGGGAGCTGTTTTTT,CASSLGSTSAAGELFF
TRBV7-7,NA,TRBJ2-5,few,TGTGCTAGCAGCTTAATGGCAGGAAAACAAGAGACCCAGTACTTC,CASSLMAGKQETQYF
TRBV15,TRBD1,TRBJ2-1,NA,TGTGCCACCAGCAGAGATTTTGGACAGGGTAACTTTGACAATGAGCAGTTCTTC,CATSRDFGQGNFDNEQFF
TRBV7-9,NA,TRBJ2-2,many,TGTGCCAGCAGCTCCTGGACAGCCATAACCGGGGAGCTGTTTTTT,CASSSWTAITGELFF
TRBV5-1,NA,TRBJ1-4,many,TGCGCCAGCAGCTTGGAAGGGGCTGCAACTAATGAAAAACTGTTTTTT,CASSLEGAATNEKLFF
TRBV5-1,NA,TRBJ2-5,NA,TGCGCCAGCAGCTTGGTACGGCAGAAGGAAGAGACCCAGTACTTC,CASSLVRQKEETQYF
TRBV7-2,NA,TRBJ2-7,NA,TGTGCCAGCAGTTTAACCCCCGGCTACGAGCAGTACTTC,CASSLTPGYEQYF
TRBV5-1,NA,TRBJ1-2,few,TGCGCCAGCAGCTTCGGCCCCCTCAGCGGCTATGGCTACACCTTC,CASSFGPLSGYGYTF